This passage covers 4 T cell receptor beta chains from one sample sequenced in a study of T-cell reconstitution after alpha-beta-depleted transplantation in children (TCRdb year 2016). Library creation used PCR. Instrument on record: Illumina HiSeq 2500. TCR library preparation used molecular barcoding, with unique molecular identifiers applied to normalize quantification of the TCRbeta repertoire. TCRdb trimmed public reads at Q25 via fastp, called clones via MiXCR and kept in-frame beta chains. Each CDR3 protein appears once, grouped with its most common genes and DNA. This sample comprises around 680,000 distinct CDR3 sequences, about 15% of them detected only once. The ten largest clones add up to approximately 1% of the sample. The sample consisted of PBMCs from the stem cell graft donor, taken from the stem cell graft. These receptor sequences come from a human donor who donated a stem cell graft to a child with acute myeloid leukemia.

This clonotype was seen once. CDR3 DNA sequence: TGTGCCAGCTCACCGAACGGGGGGGCGACAGAGACCCAGTACTTC. Encoded protein: CASSPNGGATETQYF. This sequence joins TRBV18 and TRBJ2-5, with 8 bases matching TRBD2. Germline V gives CDR1 KGHSH, CDR2 LQKENI. This CDR3 contains 15 residues. V lost 3 bases, J lost 4 bases, and 7 bases stayed unmatched. Looking up the rest from reference TRBV18 and TRBJ2-5 gives the full variable domain: NAGVMQNPRHLVRRRGQEARLRCSPMKGHSHVYWYRQLPEEGLKFMVYLQKENIIDESGMPKERFSAEFPKEGPSILRIQQVVRGDSAAYFCASSPNGGATETQYFGPGTRLLVL.

The rearrangement links TRBV11-3 to TRBJ2-3; 8 positions agree with TRBD2. V lost 1 base to trimming and J lost 1 base; unmatched junction nucleotides: 13. Per germline, CDR1 SGHNT and CDR2 YENEEA. This CDR3 comprises 19 residues. The CDR3 loop reads CASSLVALMAGGRTDTQYF. As DNA, the CDR3 is TGTGCCAGCAGCTTAGTAGCGTTAATGGCGGGGGGACGCACAGATACGCAGTATTTT.

The chain has TRBV5-1 and TRBJ1-3, with 9 bases aligning to TRBD1. The germline gives CDR1 SGHRS, CDR2 YFSETQ. There are 16 residues in the CDR3. V gave up 4 bases and J gave up 2 bases; unmatched junction bases: 7. CDR3 DNA sequence: TGCGCCAGCAGCGCTGGGACAGGGTCAACTGGAAACACCATATATTTT. Protein: CASSAGTGSTGNTIYF.

This rearrangement joins TRBV5-1 to TRBJ2-3; D is ambiguous. Per the germline V gene, CDR1 is SGHRS and CDR2 is YFSETQ. V was trimmed by 0 bases and J by 0 bases, leaving 11 bases between them. The CDR3 totals 16 residues. CDR3 in amino acids: CASSLGVSTSTDTQYF. CDR3 DNA sequence: TGCGCCAGCAGCTTGGGAGTCTCAACTAGCACAGATACGCAGTATTTT.